These 5 T cell receptor beta chains share one sample of origin, sequenced in a study of CD4 T cells in relation to SARS-CoV-2 and coronaviruses (dated by TCRdb to about 2021). CD4+ T cells from unexposed donors were collected before the COVID-19 pandemic (2011-2018). Following 10 days of culture, the EasySep CD4+ T cell isolation kit was used to isolate CD4+ T cells. Receptor amplification or capture employed the immunoSEQ multiplex PCR assay. Here the immuneACCESS table is served through TCRdb, limited to in-frame sequences with V and J called. Missing clones are a known gap in these copies; in checked studies unresolved V genes cover under half, and the rest lacks a known reason. In this sample the table shows under 25,000 clones, just over 75% of which occur a single time. More than 20% of the sample is held by the ten biggest clonotypes. No antigen has been identified for these receptors. The specimen was CD4+ T cells from PBMCs, cultured in vitro. The receptors were sampled from a human donor in good health.

The J gene is TRBJ1-6, the V gene TRBV12-3 or TRBV12-4, with D unclear. The CDR3 covers 13 residues. V was trimmed by 5 bases and J by 6 bases, leaving 8 bases between them. The CDR3, as DNA: TGTGCCAGCAGTCGCGGACTTAATTCACCCCTCCACTTT. Translation gives CASSRGLNSPLHF.

This clone is a singleton in its sample. V gene TRBV5-1 combines with J gene TRBJ2-7; D remains unclear. CDR3 length equals 16 residues. Per the germline V gene, CDR1 is SGHRS and CDR2 is YFSETQ. The V and J ends lost 5 bases and 0 bases respectively, with 18 bases between them. The CDR3 loop is CASSTQVGPSSYEQYF. The CDR3 DNA reads as TGCGCCAGCAGTACCCAGGTGGGCCCGAGCTCCTACGAGCAGTACTTC.

The V and J genes are TRBV7-2 and TRBJ2-7, with a tentative D call TRBD1 (6 bases). The CDR3 runs to 15 residues. V dropped 1 base and J dropped 3 bases, with 13 bases sitting between them. From germline, CDR1 is SGHTA and CDR2 FQGNSA. The DNA of the CDR3 is TGTGCCAGCAGCTTAGACCCAGGGGCCTACTACGAGCAGTACTTC. This gives the protein CASSLDPGAYYEQYF.

J is TRBJ2-3 and V is TRBV7-9, with 7 bases identical to TRBD2. Germline-derived CDR1 and CDR2 are SEHNR and FQNEAQ (reference sequence). Trimming cost V 6 bases and J 6 bases; bases outside gene matches: 9. The CDR3 totals 14 residues. CDR3 residues: CASRLGLTEDTQYF. CDR3 coding DNA: TGTGCCAGCAGATTGGGACTAACCGAGGATACGCAGTATTTT.

V usage is TRBV4-1 and J usage is TRBJ1-3; D is ambiguous. V was pared by 2 bases and J by 3 bases, with 8 bases between. The CDR3 totals 14 residues. CDR1 MGHRA and CDR2 YSYEKL come from the germline V gene. CDR3 sequence reads: CASSQNGLGNTIYF. In DNA form, the CDR3 reads TGCGCCAGCAGCCAAAACGGGCTTGGAAACACCATATATTTT.